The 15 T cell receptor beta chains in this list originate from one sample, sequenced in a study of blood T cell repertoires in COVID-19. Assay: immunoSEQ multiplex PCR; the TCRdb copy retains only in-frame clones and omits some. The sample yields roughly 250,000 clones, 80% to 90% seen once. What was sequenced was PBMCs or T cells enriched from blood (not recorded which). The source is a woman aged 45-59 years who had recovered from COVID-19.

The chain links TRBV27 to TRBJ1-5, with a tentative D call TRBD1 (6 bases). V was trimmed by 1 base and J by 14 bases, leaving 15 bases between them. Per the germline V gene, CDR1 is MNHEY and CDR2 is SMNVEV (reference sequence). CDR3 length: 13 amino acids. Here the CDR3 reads CASSLYSGGYEHF. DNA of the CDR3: TGTGCCAGCAGTTTATACAGTGGGGGCTACGAGCATTTT.

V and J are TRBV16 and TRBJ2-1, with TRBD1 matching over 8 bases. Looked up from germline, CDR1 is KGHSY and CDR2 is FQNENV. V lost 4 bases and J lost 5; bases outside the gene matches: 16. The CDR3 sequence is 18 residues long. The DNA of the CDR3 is TGTGCCAGCAGCCCTTTTTTTGTGAGACAGGGGACCGACAATGAGCAGTTCTTC. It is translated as CASSPFFVRQGTDNEQFF.

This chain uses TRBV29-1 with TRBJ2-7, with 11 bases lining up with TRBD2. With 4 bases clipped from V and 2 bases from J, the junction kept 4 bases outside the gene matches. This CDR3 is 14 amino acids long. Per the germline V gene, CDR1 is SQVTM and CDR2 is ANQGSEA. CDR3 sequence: CSVVAGGSPYEQYF. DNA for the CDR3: TGCAGCGTTGTAGCGGGAGGGTCCCCCTACGAGCAGTACTTC.

The DNA of the CDR3 is TGTGCCAGCAGCGTTGGACAGGGGGCGCTCGGCACTGAAGCTTTCTTT. Amino acids: CASSVGQGALGTEAFF. The genes are TRBV3-1 (or the pseudogene TRBV3-2) and TRBJ1-1; the match to TRBD1 covers 11 bases. This CDR3 spans 16 amino acids. CDR1 and CDR2 from the germline V gene are LGHDT and YNNKEL (reference sequence). The V and J ends lost 5 bases and 4 bases, in that order; junction bases with no gene match: 9.

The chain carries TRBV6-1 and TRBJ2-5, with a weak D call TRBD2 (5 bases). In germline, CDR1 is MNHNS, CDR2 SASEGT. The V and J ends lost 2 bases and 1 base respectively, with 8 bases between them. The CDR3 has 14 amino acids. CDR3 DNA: TGTGCCAGCAGTGAATGGGAGATCCAAGAGACCCAGTACTTC. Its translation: CASSEWEIQETQYF.

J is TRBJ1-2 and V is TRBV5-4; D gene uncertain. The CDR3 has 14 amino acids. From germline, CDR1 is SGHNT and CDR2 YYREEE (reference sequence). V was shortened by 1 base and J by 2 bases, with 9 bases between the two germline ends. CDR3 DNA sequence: TGTGCCAGCAGCTTGAACAGAGGGAACTATGGCTACACCTTC. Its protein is CASSLNRGNYGYTF.

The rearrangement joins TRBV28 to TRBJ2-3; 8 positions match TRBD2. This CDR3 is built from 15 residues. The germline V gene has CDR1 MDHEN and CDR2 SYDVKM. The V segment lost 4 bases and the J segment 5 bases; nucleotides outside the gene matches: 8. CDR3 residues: CASSYPLAGRDTQYF. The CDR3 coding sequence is TGTGCCAGCAGTTACCCCTTAGCGGGAAGAGATACGCAGTATTTT.

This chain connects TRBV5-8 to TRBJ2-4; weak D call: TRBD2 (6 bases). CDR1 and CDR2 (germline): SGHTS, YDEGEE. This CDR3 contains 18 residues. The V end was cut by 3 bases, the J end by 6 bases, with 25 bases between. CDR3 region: CASSSRPRGAGLRNIQYF. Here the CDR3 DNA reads TGTGCCAGCAGCTCCCGCCCCCGAGGGGCGGGATTGAGAAACATTCAGTACTTC. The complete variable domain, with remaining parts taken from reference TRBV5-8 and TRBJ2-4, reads EAGVTQSPTHLIKTRGQQATLRCSPISGHTSVYWYQQALGLGLQFLLWYDEGEERNRGNFPPRFSGRQFPNYSSELNVNALELEDSALYLCASSSRPRGAGLRNIQYFGAGTRLSVL.

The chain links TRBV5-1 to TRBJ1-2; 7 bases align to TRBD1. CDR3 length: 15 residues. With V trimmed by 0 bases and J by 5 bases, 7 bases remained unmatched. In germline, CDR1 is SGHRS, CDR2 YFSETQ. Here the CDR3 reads CASSLAPGQLYGYTF. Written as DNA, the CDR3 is TGCGCCAGCAGCTTGGCTCCGGGACAGTTGTATGGCTACACCTTC.

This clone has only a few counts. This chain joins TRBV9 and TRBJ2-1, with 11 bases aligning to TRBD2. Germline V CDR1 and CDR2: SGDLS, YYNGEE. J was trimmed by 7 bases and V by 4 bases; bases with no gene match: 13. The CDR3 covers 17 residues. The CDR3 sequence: CASSPTSGSSIRNEQFF. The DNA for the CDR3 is TGTGCCAGCAGCCCAACTAGCGGGAGTTCTATTCGGAATGAGCAGTTCTTC.

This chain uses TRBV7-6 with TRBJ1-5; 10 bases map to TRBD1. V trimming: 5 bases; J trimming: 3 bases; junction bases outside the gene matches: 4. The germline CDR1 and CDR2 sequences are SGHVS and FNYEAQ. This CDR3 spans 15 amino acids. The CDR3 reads CASSPTGGNNQPQHF. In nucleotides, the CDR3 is TGTGCCAGCAGCCCGACAGGGGGCAACAATCAGCCCCAGCATTTT.

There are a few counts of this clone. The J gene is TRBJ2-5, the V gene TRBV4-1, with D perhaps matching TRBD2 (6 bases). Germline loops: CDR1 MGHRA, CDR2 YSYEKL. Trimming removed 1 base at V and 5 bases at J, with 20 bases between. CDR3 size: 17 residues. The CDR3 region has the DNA TGCGCCAGCAGCCAAGTGGCCAGCGGGCGAGTCAGGGAGACCCAGTACTTC. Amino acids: CASSQVASGRVRETQYF.

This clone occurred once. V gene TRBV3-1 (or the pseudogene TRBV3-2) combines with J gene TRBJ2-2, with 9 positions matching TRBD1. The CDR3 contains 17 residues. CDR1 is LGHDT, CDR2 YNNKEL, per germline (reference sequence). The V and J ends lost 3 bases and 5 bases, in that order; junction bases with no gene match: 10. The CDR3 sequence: CASSHDTGTGRTGELFF. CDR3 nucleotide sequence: TGTGCCAGCAGCCATGATACCGGGACAGGGCGAACCGGGGAGCTGTTTTTT.

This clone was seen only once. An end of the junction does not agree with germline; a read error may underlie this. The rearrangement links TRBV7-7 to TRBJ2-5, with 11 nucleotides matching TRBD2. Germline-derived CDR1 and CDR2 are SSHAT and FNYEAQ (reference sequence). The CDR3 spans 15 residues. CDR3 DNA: TGTGCTAGCAGCCAGGGGGGGACTAGCGGAGAGACCCAGTACTTC. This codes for CASSQGGTSGETQYF.

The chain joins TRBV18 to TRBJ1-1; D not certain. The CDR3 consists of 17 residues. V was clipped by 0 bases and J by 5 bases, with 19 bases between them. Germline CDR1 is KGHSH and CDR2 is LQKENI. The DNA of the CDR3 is TGTGCCAGCTCACCACCCGGGAGGATGGACGGCCGGACTGAAGCTTTCTTT. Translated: CASSPPGRMDGRTEAFF.